This section outlines one T cell receptor (beta chain) sequence together with its context. The table came from immunoSEQ multiplex PCR; TCRdb's copy has only in-frame clones and leaves some out. The sample holds 10,000 or so clones, 90% seen once. This specimen belongs to a study of blood T cell repertoires in COVID-19. The origin of this receptor is a human donor in a cohort sampled during active COVID-19. Sequencing was carried out using peripheral blood.

CDR3 sequence reads: CASSLDVARVDEQFF. In nucleotides, the CDR3 is TGTGCCAGCAGCTTAGACGTCGCCAGGGTCGATGAGCAGTTCTTC. V is TRBV7-2 and J is TRBJ2-1; D is perhaps TRBD1 (5 bases). This CDR3 has 15 amino acids. The germline V gene encodes CDR1 SGHTA and CDR2 FQGNSA. The V gene lost 1 base and the J gene lost 8 bases, with 15 bases spanning the gap.